This TCR beta chain was identified during a study of blood T cells in healthy people across ages. The table lists this clonotype with a count of one. The junction shows a germline mismatch at one end, possibly a read error. Sample-barcoded 5' priming and a J-beta primer mix drove a second PCR of roughly 6 to 12 cycles. MiXCR, run by TCRdb on the 5' RACE reads, gives a single entry per CDR3 protein. Of roughly 830,000 distinct CDR3 sequences listed, around 62% are singletons. This receptor was obtained from a man aged 25-40 years in good health. The source material was blood.

CDR3 region: CASSRDRVNTEAFF. The CDR3 DNA reads TGCGCCAGCAGTCGGGACAGGGTGAACACTGAAGCTTTCTTT. This chain links TRBV6-6 with TRBJ1-1; 9 nucleotides line up with TRBD1. The CDR3 consists of 14 residues. Germline lookup yields CDR1 MNHNY and CDR2 SVGAGI (reference sequence).